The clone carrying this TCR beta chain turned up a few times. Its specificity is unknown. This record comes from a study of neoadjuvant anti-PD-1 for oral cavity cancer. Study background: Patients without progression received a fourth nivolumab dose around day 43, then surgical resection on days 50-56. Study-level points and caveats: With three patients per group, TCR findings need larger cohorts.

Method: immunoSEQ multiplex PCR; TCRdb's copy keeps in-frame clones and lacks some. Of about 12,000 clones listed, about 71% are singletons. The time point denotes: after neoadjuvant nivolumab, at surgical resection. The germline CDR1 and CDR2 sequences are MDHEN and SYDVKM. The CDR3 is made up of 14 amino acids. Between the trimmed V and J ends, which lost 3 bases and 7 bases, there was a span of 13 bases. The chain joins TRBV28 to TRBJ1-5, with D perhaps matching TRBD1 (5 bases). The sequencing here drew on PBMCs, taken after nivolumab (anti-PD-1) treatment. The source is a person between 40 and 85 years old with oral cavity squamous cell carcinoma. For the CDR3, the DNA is TGTGCCAGCAGTTTTGCTCAGGGTAGGCAGCCCCAGCATTTT. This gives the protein CASSFAQGRQPQHF.